This T cell receptor beta chain was recovered during a study of T-cell reconstitution after alpha-beta-depleted transplantation in children. Study-level findings and limits: Roughly two months post-transplant, alpha-beta T cells reportedly originated from several hundred graft clones that had expanded. The high TCRbeta diversity at day 60 in some patients came from surviving recipient T cells and thymic progenitors. Counts and diversity of T cells one year after transplant came mostly from newly produced T cells.

Looked up from germline, CDR1 is SGHTA and CDR2 is FQGNSA. The CDR3 consists of 15 residues. The junction had 7 bases not matched to a gene; V was cut back by 5 bases and J by 5 bases. Preparation of the TCRbeta library was carried out with unique molecular identifiers. TCRdb recomputed calls from the PCR reads with MiXCR, one row per CDR3 protein. The sample lists about 980,000 distinct CDR3 sequences, less than 30% seen once, with roughly 27% in the top ten. About this clonotype itself: Its specificity is unknown.

The sequence came from a boy under two years old who had a stem cell transplant for SCID, so the T cells may come from the graft donor. Source: PBMCs, mostly from graft donor cells, taken 360 days after TCRalphabeta/CD19-depleted stem cell transplant. The chain uses TRBV7-2 and TRBJ2-1; 9 bases map to TRBD1. CDR3 sequence reads: CASSPADRGNNEQFF. CDR3 bases: TGTGCCAGCAGCCCCGCGGACAGGGGAAACAATGAGCAGTTCTTC.